This T cell receptor beta chain emerged from a study of blood T cells in healthy people across ages. The authors ran a second PCR of roughly 7 to 11 cycles using a sample-barcoded 5' primer and a J-beta primer mix. TCRdb ran MiXCR on the 5' RACE reads and lists one entry per CDR3 protein. The sample lists fewer than 900,000 distinct CDR3 sequences; approximately 49% were seen once. Germline CDR1 and CDR2: MNHNY and SVGAGI (reference sequence). CDR3 length equals 17 residues. V dropped 0 bases and J dropped 3 bases, with 18 bases sitting between them. The sequencing sample was made of blood. This sequence was found in a woman aged 60 to 75 in good health. The chain employs TRBV6-6 and TRBJ2-7; a possible D gene is TRBD1 (5 bases). The CDR3 sequence: CASSYSLGQGRNYEQYF. As DNA, the CDR3 is TGTGCCAGCAGTTACTCGCTGGGGCAGGGTAGGAACTACGAGCAGTACTTC.